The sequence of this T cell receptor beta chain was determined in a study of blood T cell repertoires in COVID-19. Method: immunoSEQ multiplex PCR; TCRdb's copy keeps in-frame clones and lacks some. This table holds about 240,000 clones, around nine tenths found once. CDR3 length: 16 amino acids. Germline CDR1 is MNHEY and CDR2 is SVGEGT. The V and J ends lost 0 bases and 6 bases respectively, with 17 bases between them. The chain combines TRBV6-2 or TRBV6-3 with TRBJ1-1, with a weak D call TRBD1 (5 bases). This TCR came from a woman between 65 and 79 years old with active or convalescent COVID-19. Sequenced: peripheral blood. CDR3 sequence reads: CASSYSRGSRGPEAFF. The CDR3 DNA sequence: TGTGCCAGCAGTTACTCGCGTGGCTCGCGGGGACCTGAAGCTTTCTTT.